This entry lists 29 T cell receptor beta chains sequenced from one sample in a study of identical twins. Each CDR3 protein gets one entry after TCRdb re-called the 5' RACE reads with MiXCR. The data contain some 590,000 distinct CDR3 sequences, 7.5% to 10% of them singletons. This sample was shared with a second study, whose subject was yellow fever vaccine responses in identical twins.

Sequencing used PBMCs. The source is a woman aged 18 to 35 in good health.

This clonotype was detected many times. The chain recombines TRBV25-1 with TRBJ2-3; D remains unclear. Germline CDR1 reads MGHDK; CDR2 reads SYGVNS. The CDR3 runs 10 residues. Trimming took 11 bases from V and 5 from J, leaving 8 bases between them. The CDR3 region has the DNA TGTGCCTCAGAGCAAGATACGCAGTATTTT. It encodes CASEQDTQYF. Based on the CDR3 plus reference TRBV25-1 and TRBJ2-3, the full variable domain is EADIYQTPRYLVIGTGKKITLECSQTMGHDKMYWYQQDPGMELHLIHYSYGVNSTEKGDLSSESTVSRIRTEHFPLTLESARPSHTSQYLCASEQDTQYFGPGTRLTVL.

The sample holds many counts of this clonotype. This chain uses TRBV4-3 with TRBJ2-7; 8 bases are a match to TRBD2. Germline trimming cut 4 bases from V and 2 bases from J; bases unmatched to any gene: 4. Germline V lookup: CDR1 LGHNA, CDR2 YSLEER. CDR3 length equals 14 residues. The CDR3 reads CASSPGTRAYEQYF. The CDR3 region has the DNA TGCGCCAGCAGCCCCGGGACTAGAGCCTACGAGCAGTACTTC.

This clonotype was seen many times. The V call is TRBV12-3 or TRBV12-4, the J call TRBJ2-1, with D maybe TRBD2 (6 bases). V gave up 3 bases and J gave up 0 bases, with 15 bases separating them. The CDR3 runs to 17 residues. CDR3: CASSFPLAKSSYNEQFF. Here the CDR3 DNA reads TGTGCCAGCAGTTTCCCCCTAGCGAAGAGCTCCTACAATGAGCAGTTCTTC.

This clonotype was recorded many times. The gene calls are TRBV29-1 and TRBJ2-1; 12 bases match TRBD2. The CDR3 is 14 amino acids. The trim removed 4 bases at V and 6 bases at J, leaving 4 bases unmatched. Germline-derived CDR1 and CDR2 are SQVTM and ANQGSEA. The CDR3 sequence: CSVGSSGRGNEQFF. CDR3 DNA sequence: TGCAGCGTTGGTTCTAGCGGGAGGGGCAATGAGCAGTTCTTC.

This clonotype was observed a handful of times. The V call is TRBV10-3, the J call TRBJ2-7, with 10 bases lining up with TRBD2. This CDR3 has 13 amino acids. J gave up 3 bases and V 9 bases, and 5 bases lay outside the gene matches. The germline V gene encodes CDR1 ENHRY and CDR2 SYGVKD. The CDR3 is CAIASGGIYEQYF. The CDR3 coding sequence is TGTGCCATTGCTAGCGGGGGCATCTACGAGCAGTACTTC.

Many counts were recorded for this clonotype. The V and J genes are TRBV28 and TRBJ1-5, with D perhaps matching TRBD1 (5 bases). The V gene's germline CDR1 is MDHEN and CDR2 SYDVKM. Trimming removed 7 bases from V and 5 bases from J, with 18 bases in between. The CDR3 is made up of 15 amino acids. This CDR3 is CASISGPQTHQPQHF. The CDR3 DNA sequence: TGTGCCAGCATTTCGGGACCCCAGACCCATCAGCCCCAGCATTTT.

This clonotype was seen repeatedly, ten times or more. CDR3: CSARGGLEGSPLHF. CDR3 coding DNA: TGCAGTGCTAGGGGCGGGTTAGAGGGTTCACCCCTCCACTTT. The V gene is TRBV20-1, the J gene TRBJ1-6; D is unclear. CDR1 and CDR2 from the germline V gene are DFQATT and SNEGSKA (reference sequence). V was clipped by 3 bases and J by 9 bases, with 15 bases between them. This CDR3 has 14 residues.

V is TRBV19 and J is TRBJ2-1; the match to TRBD2 covers 13 bases. The junction had 6 bases not matched to a gene; V was cut back by 6 bases and J by 4 bases. Germline-derived CDR1 and CDR2 are LNHDA and SQIVND (reference sequence). The length of the CDR3 is 16 residues. Written as DNA, the CDR3 is TGTGCCAGTAGATCCGGGACTAGCGGGATTTACAATGAGCAGTTCTTC. The encoded protein is CASRSGTSGIYNEQFF.

This clonotype was counted many times. The chain's CDR3 is CASRITGSNQPQHF. The CDR3, as DNA: TGTGCCAGCAGAATAACAGGGAGCAATCAGCCCCAGCATTTT. The rearrangement joins TRBV6-2 or TRBV6-3 to TRBJ1-5; TRBD1 might be the D (6 bases). The germline V gene has CDR1 MNHEY and CDR2 SVGEGT. The V end lost 6 bases, the J end lost 1 base, and 10 bases lay between the germline ends. This CDR3 has 14 amino acids.

In this sample, this clonotype turned up a few times. This sequence joins TRBV3-1 and TRBJ2-7; no definite D call. The V and J ends lost 4 bases and 0 bases respectively, with 10 bases between them. CDR3 size: 14 residues. Germline V gene data show CDR1 as LGHDT and CDR2 as YNNKEL (reference sequence). In nucleotides, the CDR3 is TGTGCCAGCAGCCCTGGGATGAGCTCCTACGAGCAGTACTTC. The encoded protein is CASSPGMSSYEQYF.

This clonotype came up a few times. The chain is built from TRBV11-2 and TRBJ2-1, with a tentative D call TRBD1 (6 bases). The germline V gene encodes CDR1 SGHAT and CDR2 FQNNGV. The CDR3 runs to 15 residues. Trimming cost V 1 base and J 4 bases, with 11 bases left between them. CDR3 nucleotides: TGTGCCAGCAGCTTAGGTCTAGGGGGATACAATGAGCAGTTCTTC. This sequence encodes CASSLGLGGYNEQFF.

The sample holds a few counts of this clonotype. The CDR3 coding sequence is TGTGCCAGCGACAGTTCTTATGGCTACACCTTC. Its translation is CASDSSYGYTF. This chain joins TRBV6-6 and TRBJ1-2, with a possible D match to TRBD1 (5 bases). This CDR3 comprises 11 residues. Germline V lookup: CDR1 MNHNY, CDR2 SVGAGI (reference sequence). V was shortened by 8 bases and J by 5 bases, with 9 bases between the two germline ends.

This clonotype was seen more than once but under ten times. The chain has TRBV5-1 and TRBJ1-1; perhaps TRBD1 as D (6 bases). In germline, CDR1 is SGHRS, CDR2 YFSETQ. The CDR3 sequence is 18 residues long. Trimming removed 3 bases at V and 0 bases at J, with 21 bases between. The CDR3, as DNA: TGCGCCAGCAGCTCAACGATAAGACAGGCTATCATGAACACTGAAGCTTTCTTT. This translates into CASSSTIRQAIMNTEAFF.

This clonotype was observed a handful of times. This sequence joins TRBV5-1 and TRBJ1-2; no reliable D call. Trimming took off 1 base at V and 4 bases at J, with 11 bases between the two ends. The CDR3 is 14 residues long. Germline-derived CDR1 and CDR2 are SGHRS and YFSETQ. The CDR3 is CASSLNGRLYGYTF. The CDR3 DNA is TGCGCCAGCAGCTTGAATGGCAGACTCTATGGCTACACCTTC. The full variable domain, completed using reference TRBV5-1 and TRBJ1-2, is KAGVTQTPRYLIKTRGQQVTLSCSPISGHRSVSWYQQTPGQGLQFLFEYFSETQRNKGNFPGRFSGRQFSNSRSEMNVSTLELGDSALYLCASSLNGRLYGYTFGSGTRLTVV.

The chain combines TRBV13 with TRBJ1-5, with 11 bases lining up with TRBD1. In germline, CDR1 is PRHDT, CDR2 FYEKMQ (reference sequence). This CDR3 comprises 15 residues. J gave up 5 bases and V 5 bases, and 5 bases lay outside the gene matches. CDR3 bases: TGTGCCAGCAGCAGGGGACAGGGGGGGTATCAGCCCCAGCATTTT. Amino acid sequence: CASSRGQGGYQPQHF.

This clonotype was counted at least ten times. The rearrangement joins TRBV7-9 to TRBJ2-3, with D unresolved. In germline, CDR1 is SEHNR, CDR2 FQNEAQ (reference sequence). The CDR3 runs to 12 residues. The V gene lost 5 bases and the J gene lost 3 bases, with 6 bases spanning the gap. CDR3 loop: CASSLKTDTQYF. The CDR3 DNA reads TGTGCCAGCAGCCTGAAGACAGATACGCAGTATTTT.

This clonotype was seen at least ten times. The chain is built from TRBV3-1 and TRBJ2-1, with 7 nucleotides matching TRBD2. This CDR3 has 16 residues. V trimming: 6 bases; J trimming: 6 bases; junction bases outside the gene matches: 14. Germline V lookup: CDR1 LGHDT, CDR2 YNNKEL (reference sequence). The CDR3 sequence: CASSRRGGGGSNEQFF. The CDR3 DNA reads TGTGCCAGCAGTCGTAGGGGCGGCGGGGGAAGCAATGAGCAGTTCTTC.

This clonotype has just a few counts. The chain combines TRBV5-1 with TRBJ2-7, with 10 bases fitting TRBD1. This CDR3 has 14 residues. The junction had 5 bases not matched to a gene; V was cut back by 5 bases and J by 3 bases. In germline, CDR1 is SGHRS, CDR2 YFSETQ. For the CDR3, the DNA is TGCGCCAGCAGTTACGGACAGGGGGTCTACGAGCAGTACTTC. It encodes CASSYGQGVYEQYF. Looking up the rest from reference TRBV5-1 and TRBJ2-7 gives the full variable domain: KAGVTQTPRYLIKTRGQQVTLSCSPISGHRSVSWYQQTPGQGLQFLFEYFSETQRNKGNFPGRFSGRQFSNSRSEMNVSTLELGDSALYLCASSYGQGVYEQYFGPGTRLTVT.

The chain links TRBV4-2 to TRBJ2-3; 8 bases line up with TRBD1. CDR3 size: 16 residues. The trim removed 1 base at V and 2 bases at J, leaving 5 bases unmatched. Germline lookup yields CDR1 LGHNA and CDR2 YNFKEQ. The CDR3 DNA reads as TGTGCCAGCAGCCAAGGGCCGGACAGGGACACAGATACGCAGTATTTT. Its protein is CASSQGPDRDTDTQYF.

There are a few counts of this clonotype. The chain carries TRBV11-2 and TRBJ2-5; D call uncertain. V was trimmed by 5 bases and J by 5 bases, leaving 15 bases between them. CDR1 is SGHAT and CDR2 is FQNNGV in the germline V gene. This CDR3 comprises 14 residues. The CDR3 nucleotides read TGTGCCAGCAGCCCCCCGGGCCTCCGGGAGACCCAGTACTTC. Translating gives CASSPPGLRETQYF.

This chain links TRBV6-1 with TRBJ2-7, with 9 nucleotides matching TRBD2. CDR3 size: 17 residues. Germline V gives CDR1 MNHNS, CDR2 SASEGT. V dropped 5 bases and J dropped 0; count of bases not matched to a gene: 11. The CDR3 loop is CASSLHSGGDSSYEQYF. The CDR3 DNA sequence: TGTGCCAGCAGTCTCCATAGCGGGGGCGACAGCTCCTACGAGCAGTACTTC.

The J gene is TRBJ1-5, the V gene TRBV27, with D tentatively TRBD1 (6 bases). The CDR3 consists of 14 residues. V lost 5 bases, J lost 5 bases, and 13 bases lay in between. CDR1 and CDR2 from the germline V gene are MNHEY and SMNVEV (reference sequence). Written as DNA, the CDR3 is TGTGCCAGCAGTCCCGGACAGTTTGATCAGCCCCAGCATTTT. It encodes CASSPGQFDQPQHF.

This clonotype was observed a handful of times. The rearrangement links TRBV5-1 to TRBJ2-5; 7 nucleotides align to TRBD2. V lost 7 bases to trimming and J lost 1 base; unmatched junction nucleotides: 7. Germline V gene data show CDR1 as SGHRS and CDR2 as YFSETQ. The CDR3 consists of 14 residues. The CDR3 loop is CASFSGGTQETQYF. DNA for the CDR3: TGCGCCAGCTTTTCCGGGGGGACCCAAGAGACCCAGTACTTC.

The CDR3: CASSEVRTTPMGGTQYF. The CDR3 bases are TGTGCCAGCAGTGAAGTGAGGACCACTCCGATGGGGGGGACCCAGTACTTC. J is TRBJ2-5 and V is TRBV6-1; D may be TRBD2 (6 bases). Germline CDR1 MNHNS, CDR2 SASEGT. The V and J ends lost 1 base and 7 bases respectively, with 22 bases between them. The CDR3 has 17 amino acids.

This clonotype has just a few counts. The CDR3 loop is CASSPAGVVNEQFF. As DNA, the CDR3 is TGTGCCAGCAGTCCAGCGGGAGTGGTAAATGAGCAGTTCTTC. V gene TRBV28 combines with J gene TRBJ2-1; TRBD2 matches 8 bases. Germline V gene data show CDR1 as MDHEN and CDR2 as SYDVKM. Unmatched junction bases numbered 7, after V lost 5 bases and J lost 7 bases. This CDR3 region has 14 residues. The full variable domain, in which reference TRBV28 and TRBJ2-1 provide the parts outside the CDR3, is DVKVTQSSRYLVKRTGEKVFLECVQDMDHENMFWYRQDPGLGLRLIYFSYDVKMKEKGDIPEGYSVSREKKERFSLILESASTNQTSMYLCASSPAGVVNEQFFGPGTRLTVL.

This clonotype was found a few times. The rearrangement uses TRBV6-1 and TRBJ2-1; 13 bases are a match to TRBD2. V gave up 0 bases and J gave up 7 bases; unmatched junction bases: 9. Germline V gene lookup returns CDR1 MNHNS and CDR2 SASEGT. This CDR3 has 18 amino acids. The CDR3 sequence: CASSEALFRLAGGNEQFF. The CDR3 DNA sequence: TGTGCCAGCAGTGAAGCCCTATTCAGACTAGCGGGAGGTAATGAGCAGTTCTTC.

The table lists this clonotype with many counts. This chain links TRBV5-1 with TRBJ2-7; D uncertain. The germline gives CDR1 SGHRS, CDR2 YFSETQ. V gave up 0 bases and J gave up 12 bases, with 19 bases separating them. The length of the CDR3 is 14 residues. CDR3 protein: CASSLAGYQYPRYF. The CDR3 DNA sequence: TGCGCCAGCAGCTTGGCCGGGTATCAGTATCCTCGGTACTTC.

The rearrangement links TRBV19 to TRBJ1-5; TRBD1 might be the D (6 bases). CDR3 size: 16 residues. Germline lookup yields CDR1 LNHDA and CDR2 SQIVND (reference sequence). Trimming took 3 bases from V and 4 from J, leaving 16 bases between them. The CDR3 bases are TGTGCCAGTAGTATCCGCCCCGGGGGCGGGAATCAGCCCCAGCATTTT. This codes for CASSIRPGGGNQPQHF.

The CDR3: CSASSAGRAAYEQYF. In nucleotides, the CDR3 is TGCAGTGCTAGCTCCGCCGGGAGGGCTGCGTACGAGCAGTACTTC. The rearrangement uses TRBV20-1 and TRBJ2-7, with 8 bases that match TRBD2. The CDR3 is 15 residues long. The V and J ends lost 3 bases and 4 bases, in that order; junction bases with no gene match: 11. From germline, CDR1 is DFQATT and CDR2 SNEGSKA (reference sequence).